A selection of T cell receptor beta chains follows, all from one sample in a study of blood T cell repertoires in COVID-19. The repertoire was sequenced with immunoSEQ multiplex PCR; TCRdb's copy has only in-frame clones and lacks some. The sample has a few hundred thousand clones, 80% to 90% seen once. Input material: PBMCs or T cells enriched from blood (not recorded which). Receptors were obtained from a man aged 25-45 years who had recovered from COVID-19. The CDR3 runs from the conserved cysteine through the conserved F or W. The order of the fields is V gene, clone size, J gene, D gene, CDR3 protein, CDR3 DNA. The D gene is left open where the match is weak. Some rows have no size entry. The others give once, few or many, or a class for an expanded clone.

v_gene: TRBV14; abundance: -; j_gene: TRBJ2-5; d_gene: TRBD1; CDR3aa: CASSQGDRLQETQYF; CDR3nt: TGTGCCAGCAGCCAAGGGGACAGGTTACAAGAGACCCAGTACTTC
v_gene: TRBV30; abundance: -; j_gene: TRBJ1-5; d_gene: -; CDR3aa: CAWSAHGPGWAGYQPQHF; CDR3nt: TGTGCCTGGAGTGCCCACGGTCCAGGGTGGGCCGGGTATCAGCCCCAGCATTTT
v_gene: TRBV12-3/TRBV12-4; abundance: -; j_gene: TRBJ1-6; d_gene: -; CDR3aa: CASTSRGPLHF; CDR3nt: TGTGCCAGCACCTCCAGGGGCCCCCTCCACTTT
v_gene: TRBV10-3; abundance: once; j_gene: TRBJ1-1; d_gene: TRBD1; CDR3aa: CAISGQDTEAFF; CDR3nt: TGTGCCATCAGCGGACAGGACACTGAAGCTTTCTTT
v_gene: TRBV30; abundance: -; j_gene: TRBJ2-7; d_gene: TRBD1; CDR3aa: CAGNWDSLYF; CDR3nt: TGTGCTGGTAATTGGGACAGCCTTTACTTC
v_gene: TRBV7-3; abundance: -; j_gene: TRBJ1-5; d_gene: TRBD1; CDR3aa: CASSPNPGQGYSNQPQHF; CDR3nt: TGTGCCAGCAGCCCTAATCCGGGACAGGGCTATAGCAATCAGCCCCAGCATTTT
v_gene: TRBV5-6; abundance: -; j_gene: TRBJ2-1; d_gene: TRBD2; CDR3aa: CASSSLAGGPSYNEQFF; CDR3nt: TGTGCCAGCAGCTCACTAGCGGGGGGGCCTTCCTACAATGAGCAGTTCTTC
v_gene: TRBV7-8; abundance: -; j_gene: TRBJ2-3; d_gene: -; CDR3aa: CASSFQVPDTQYF; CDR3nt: TGTGCCAGCAGCTTCCAGGTCCCAGATACGCAGTATTTT
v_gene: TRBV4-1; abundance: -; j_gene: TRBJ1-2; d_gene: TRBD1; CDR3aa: CASSQAPGQGYGYTF; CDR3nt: TGCGCCAGCAGCCAAGCTCCGGGACAGGGATATGGCTACACCTTC
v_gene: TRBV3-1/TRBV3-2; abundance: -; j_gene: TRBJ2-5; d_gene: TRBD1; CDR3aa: CASSRGTGIRETQYF; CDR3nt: TGTGCCAGCAGCCGGGGGACAGGGATTAGGGAGACCCAGTACTTC
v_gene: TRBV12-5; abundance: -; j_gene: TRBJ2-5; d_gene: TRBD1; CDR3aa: CASGLTGGQETQYF; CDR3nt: TGTGCTAGTGGACTGACAGGGGGCCAAGAGACCCAGTACTTC
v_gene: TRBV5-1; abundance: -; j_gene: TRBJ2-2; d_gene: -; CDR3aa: CASSLGFRRTANTGELFF; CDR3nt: TGCGCCAGCAGCCTTGGGTTTCGTAGGACAGCCAACACCGGGGAGCTGTTTTTT
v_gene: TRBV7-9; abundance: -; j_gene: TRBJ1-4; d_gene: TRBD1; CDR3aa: CASSLGPGTGYEKLFF; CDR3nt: TGTGCCAGCAGCTTAGGCCCCGGGACAGGGTACGAAAAACTGTTTTTT
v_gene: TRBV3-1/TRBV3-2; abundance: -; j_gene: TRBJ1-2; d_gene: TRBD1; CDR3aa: CASSPTGTNYGYTF; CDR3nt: TGTGCCAGCAGCCCGACAGGGACTAACTATGGCTACACCTTC
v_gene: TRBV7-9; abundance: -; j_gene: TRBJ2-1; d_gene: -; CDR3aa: CASTPPGNEQFF; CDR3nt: TGTGCCAGCACCCCCCCGGGGAATGAGCAGTTCTTC
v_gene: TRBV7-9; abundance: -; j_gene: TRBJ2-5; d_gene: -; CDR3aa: CASSRDRVQETQYF; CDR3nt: TGTGCCAGCAGCCGCGACAGAGTCCAAGAGACCCAGTACTTC
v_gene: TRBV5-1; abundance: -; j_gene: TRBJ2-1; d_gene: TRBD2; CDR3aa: CASSLRASGYEEQFF; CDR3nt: TGCGCCAGCAGCTTGCGCGCTAGCGGGTACGAAGAGCAGTTCTTC
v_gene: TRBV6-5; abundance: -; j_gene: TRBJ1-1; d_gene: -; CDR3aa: CASARAHTEAFF; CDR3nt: TGTGCCAGCGCCAGGGCCCACACTGAAGCTTTCTTT
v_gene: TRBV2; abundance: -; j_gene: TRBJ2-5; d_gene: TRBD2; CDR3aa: CASSYTSGANQETQYF; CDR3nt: TGTGCCAGCAGTTATACTAGCGGGGCGAACCAAGAGACCCAGTACTTC
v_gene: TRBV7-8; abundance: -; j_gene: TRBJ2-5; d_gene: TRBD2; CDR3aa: CASSLVGGQETQYF; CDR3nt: TGTGCCAGCAGCTTAGTCGGGGGGCAAGAGACCCAGTACTTC
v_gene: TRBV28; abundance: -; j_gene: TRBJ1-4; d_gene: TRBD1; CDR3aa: CASSSPLIGQGAPFLAEKLFF; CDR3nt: TGTGCCAGCAGTTCCCCCTTGATAGGACAGGGGGCGCCCTTCCTCGCGGAAAAACTGTTTTTT
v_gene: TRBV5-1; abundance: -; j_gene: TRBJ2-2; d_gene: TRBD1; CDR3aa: CASNSQGATTGELFF; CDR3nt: TGCGCCAGCAATTCGCAGGGGGCGACCACCGGGGAGCTGTTTTTT
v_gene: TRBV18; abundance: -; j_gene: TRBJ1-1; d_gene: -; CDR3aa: CASSHSRTQNTEAFF; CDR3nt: TGTGCCAGCTCACATTCCAGGACACAGAACACTGAAGCTTTCTTT
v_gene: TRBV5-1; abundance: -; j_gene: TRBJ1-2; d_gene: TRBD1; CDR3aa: CASSTGTGSDYGYTF; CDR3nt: TGCGCCAGCAGCACCGGGACAGGGTCTGACTATGGCTACACCTTC
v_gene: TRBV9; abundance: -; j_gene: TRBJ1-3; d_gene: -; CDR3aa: CASSAGRESSGNTIYF; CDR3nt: TGTGCCAGCAGCGCAGGTCGGGAGAGCTCTGGAAACACCATATATTTT
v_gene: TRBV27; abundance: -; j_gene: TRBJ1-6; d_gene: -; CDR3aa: CASSYPGMSLHF; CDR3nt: TGTGCCAGCAGCTACCCAGGGATGTCCCTCCACTTT
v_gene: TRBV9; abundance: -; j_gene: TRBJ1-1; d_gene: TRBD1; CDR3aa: CASSVGQGVMNTEAFF; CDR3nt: TGTGCCAGCAGCGTAGGACAGGGAGTAATGAACACTGAAGCTTTCTTT
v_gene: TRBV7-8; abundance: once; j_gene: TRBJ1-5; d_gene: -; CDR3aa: CASSLGGPPPNQPQHF; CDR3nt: TGTGCCAGCAGCTTAGGAGGGCCCCCGCCCAATCAGCCCCAGCATTTT
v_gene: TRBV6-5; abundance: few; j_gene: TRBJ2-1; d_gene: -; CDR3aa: CASRTGYNEQFF; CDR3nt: TGTGCCAGCAGGACAGGTTACAATGAGCAGTTCTTC
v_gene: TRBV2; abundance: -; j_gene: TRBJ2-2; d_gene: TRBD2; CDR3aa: CASGTRGGRGELFF; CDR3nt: TGTGCCAGCGGGACCCGGGGGGGGCGTGGGGAGCTGTTTTTT
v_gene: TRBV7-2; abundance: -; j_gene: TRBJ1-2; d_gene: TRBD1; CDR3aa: CASSLFTGANYGYTF; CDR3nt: TGTGCCAGCAGCTTATTCACAGGGGCTAACTATGGCTACACCTTC
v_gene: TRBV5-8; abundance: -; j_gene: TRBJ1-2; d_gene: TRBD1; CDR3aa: CASSWGQGDGYTF; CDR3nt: TGTGCCAGCAGCTGGGGACAGGGGGATGGCTACACCTTC
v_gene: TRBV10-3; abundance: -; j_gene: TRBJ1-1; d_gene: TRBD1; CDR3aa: CAISQRGGTAPEAFF; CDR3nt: TGTGCCATCAGCCAGAGGGGTGGGACAGCTCCTGAAGCTTTCTTT
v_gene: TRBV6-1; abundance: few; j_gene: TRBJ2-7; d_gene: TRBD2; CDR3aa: CASSEKLAGGYEQYF; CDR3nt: TGTGCCAGCAGTGAAAAACTAGCGGGGGGATACGAGCAGTACTTC
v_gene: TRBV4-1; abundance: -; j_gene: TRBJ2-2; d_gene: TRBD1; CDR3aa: CASSLNRGKNTGELFF; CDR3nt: TGCGCCAGCAGCCTGAACAGGGGTAAGAACACCGGGGAGCTGTTTTTT
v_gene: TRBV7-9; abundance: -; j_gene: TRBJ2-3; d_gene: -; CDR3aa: CASSSQAGILRLGTDTQYF; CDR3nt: TGTGCCAGCAGCTCTCAGGCGGGAATTCTAAGGCTCGGCACAGATACGCAGTATTTT
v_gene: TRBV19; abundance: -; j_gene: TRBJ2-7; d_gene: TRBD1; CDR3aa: CASSRQGSGEQYF; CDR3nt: TGTGCCAGTAGTCGACAGGGTTCTGGAGAGCAGTACTTC
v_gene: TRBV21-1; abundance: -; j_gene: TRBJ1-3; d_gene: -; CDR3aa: CASSNQGVTGNTIYF; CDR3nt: TGTGCCAGCAGCAACCAGGGGGTAACTGGAAACACCATATATTTT
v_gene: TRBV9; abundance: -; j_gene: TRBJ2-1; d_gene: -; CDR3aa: CASSGSGKGEQFF; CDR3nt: TGTGCCAGCAGCGGTTCCGGGAAGGGTGAGCAGTTCTTC
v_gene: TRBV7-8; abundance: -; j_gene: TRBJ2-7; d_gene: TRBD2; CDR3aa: CASSLVRGGSSYEQYF; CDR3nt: TGTGCCAGCAGCTTAGTCCGGGGGGGGAGCTCCTACGAGCAGTACTTC
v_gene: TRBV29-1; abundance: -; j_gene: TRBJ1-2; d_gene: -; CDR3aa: CSVEAGAGYGYTF; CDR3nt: TGCAGCGTTGAAGCAGGGGCGGGCTATGGCTACACCTTC
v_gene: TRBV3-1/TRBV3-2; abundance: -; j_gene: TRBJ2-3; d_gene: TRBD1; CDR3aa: CASSQSNRDRVTSTDTQYF; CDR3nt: TGTGCCAGCAGCCAGAGCAACCGGGACAGGGTCACTAGCACAGATACGCAGTATTTT
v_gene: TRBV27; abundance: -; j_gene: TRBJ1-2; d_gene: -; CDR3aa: CASEGLNYGYTF; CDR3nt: TGTGCCAGCGAGGGCCTCAACTATGGCTACACCTTC
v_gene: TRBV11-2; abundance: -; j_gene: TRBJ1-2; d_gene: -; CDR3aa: CASSFSGVEGYTF; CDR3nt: TGTGCCAGCAGCTTTTCGGGGGTAGAGGGCTACACCTTC
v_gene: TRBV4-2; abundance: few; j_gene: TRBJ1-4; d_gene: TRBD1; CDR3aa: CASTLFGQGDEKLFF; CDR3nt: TGTGCCAGCACCCTCTTCGGACAGGGGGACGAAAAACTGTTTTTT
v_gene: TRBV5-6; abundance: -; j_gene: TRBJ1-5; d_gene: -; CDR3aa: CASSLAPGPDQPQHF; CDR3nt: TGTGCCAGCAGCTTGGCCCCAGGCCCAGATCAGCCCCAGCATTTT
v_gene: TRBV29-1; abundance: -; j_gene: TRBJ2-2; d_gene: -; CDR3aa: CSAGTSNTGELFF; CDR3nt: TGCAGCGCCGGGACTTCCAACACCGGGGAGCTGTTTTTT
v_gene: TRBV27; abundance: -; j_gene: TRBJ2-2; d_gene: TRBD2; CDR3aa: CASSRLAGENTGELFF; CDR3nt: TGTGCCAGCAGTCGACTAGCGGGAGAGAACACCGGGGAGCTGTTTTTT
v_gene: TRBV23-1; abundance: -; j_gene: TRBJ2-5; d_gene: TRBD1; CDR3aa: CASSQTGTDRQETQYF; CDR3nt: TGCGCCAGCAGTCAAACCGGGACAGACCGTCAAGAGACCCAGTACTTC
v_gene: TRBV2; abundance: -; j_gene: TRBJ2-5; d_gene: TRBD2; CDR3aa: CASSKGRSGAYQETQYF; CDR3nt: TGTGCCAGCAGTAAGGGGCGAAGCGGGGCGTACCAAGAGACCCAGTACTTC
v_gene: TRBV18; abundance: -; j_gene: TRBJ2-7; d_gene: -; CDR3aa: CASSPPYGAKNPYEQYF; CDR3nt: TGTGCCAGCTCACCACCCTATGGGGCGAAGAATCCTTACGAGCAGTACTTC
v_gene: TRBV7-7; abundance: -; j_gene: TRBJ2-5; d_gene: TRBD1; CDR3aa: CASSSDRGKETQYF; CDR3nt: TGTGCTAGCAGCTCCGACAGGGGAAAAGAGACCCAGTACTTC
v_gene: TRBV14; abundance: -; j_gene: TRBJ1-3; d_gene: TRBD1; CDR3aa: CASSPLHHRGDPGTIYF; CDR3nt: TGTGCCAGCAGCCCTCTCCACCACAGGGGGGATCCCGGCACCATATATTTT
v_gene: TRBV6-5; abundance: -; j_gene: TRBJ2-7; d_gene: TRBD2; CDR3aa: CASSYGAGGAYEQYF; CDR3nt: TGTGCCAGCAGTTATGGAGCGGGGGGGGCCTACGAGCAGTACTTC